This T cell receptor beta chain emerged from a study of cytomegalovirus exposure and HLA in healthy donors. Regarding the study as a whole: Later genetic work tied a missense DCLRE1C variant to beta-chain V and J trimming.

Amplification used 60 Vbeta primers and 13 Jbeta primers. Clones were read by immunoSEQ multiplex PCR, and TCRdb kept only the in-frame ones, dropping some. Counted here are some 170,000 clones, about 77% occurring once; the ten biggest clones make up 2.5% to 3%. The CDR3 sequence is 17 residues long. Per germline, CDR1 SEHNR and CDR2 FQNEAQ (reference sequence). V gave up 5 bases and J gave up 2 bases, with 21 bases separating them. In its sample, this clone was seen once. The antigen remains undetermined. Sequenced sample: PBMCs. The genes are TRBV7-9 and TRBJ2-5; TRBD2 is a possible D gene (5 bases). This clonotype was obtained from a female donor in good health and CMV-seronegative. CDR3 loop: CASSPRVVGGLQETQYF. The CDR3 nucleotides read TGTGCCAGCAGCCCCCGGGTGGTGGGCGGGCTGCAAGAGACCCAGTACTTC.